Listed here are 8 T cell receptor beta chains from one sample, sequenced in a study of blood T cell repertoires in COVID-19. TCRdb's copy holds only in-frame clones and misses some; the assay was immunoSEQ multiplex PCR. The table has under 200,000 clones, around 90% seen once. Sequences were obtained from PBMCs or T cells enriched from blood (not recorded which). Every receptor here comes from a woman under 30 who had recovered from COVID-19.

V usage is TRBV7-9 and J usage is TRBJ1-1; the D is unclear. The CDR3 contains 14 residues. From germline, CDR1 is SEHNR and CDR2 FQNEAQ (reference sequence). The ends were cut back, 5 bases at V and 4 bases at J, with 14 bases in the middle. This CDR3 is CASSHAIAGTEAFF. In DNA, the CDR3 is TGTGCCAGCAGCCACGCGATTGCGGGCACTGAAGCTTTCTTT.

This chain links TRBV4-1 with TRBJ1-5; 8 positions match TRBD1. Germline values: CDR1 MGHRA, CDR2 YSYEKL. The CDR3 extends over 16 amino acids. V lost 4 bases, J lost 5 bases, and 10 bases stayed unmatched. CDR3 in amino acids: CASSRILGQEHQPQHF. As DNA, the CDR3 is TGCGCCAGCAGCCGAATCTTGGGACAGGAACATCAGCCCCAGCATTTT.

This clone has just one count. The chain recombines TRBV28 with TRBJ2-3, with TRBD2 matching 7 bases. The trim removed 6 bases at V and 2 bases at J, leaving 8 bases unmatched. CDR1 is MDHEN, CDR2 SYDVKM, per germline. This CDR3 is built from 15 residues. The CDR3 loop is CASSRRGKNTDTQYF. In nucleotides, the CDR3 is TGTGCCAGCAGCCGGCGGGGGAAAAACACAGATACGCAGTATTTT. The full variable domain, with the rest looked up from reference TRBV28 and TRBJ2-3, is DVKVTQSSRYLVKRTGEKVFLECVQDMDHENMFWYRQDPGLGLRLIYFSYDVKMKEKGDIPEGYSVSREKKERFSLILESASTNQTSMYLCASSRRGKNTDTQYFGPGTRLTVL.

The gene calls are TRBV30 and TRBJ1-1; D perhaps matches TRBD1 (6 bases). Germline loops: CDR1 GTSNPN, CDR2 SVGIG (reference sequence). The CDR3 totals 13 residues. Trimming took 3 bases from V and 5 from J, leaving 13 bases between them. The CDR3 region has the DNA TGTGCCTGGAGGGCAGGGGTGGGTACTGAAGCTTTCTTT. The encoded protein is CAWRAGVGTEAFF.

J is TRBJ2-7 and V is TRBV7-9, with D tentatively TRBD1 (5 bases). CDR3 length: 12 residues. V was pared by 5 bases and J by 5 bases, with 10 bases between. The germline V gene encodes CDR1 SEHNR and CDR2 FQNEAQ (reference sequence). In DNA form, the CDR3 reads TGTGCCAGCAGCCAGGACACTCACGAGCAGTACTTC. As protein: CASSQDTHEQYF.

The chain is built from TRBV5-1 and TRBJ1-2; the D gene is possibly TRBD1 (6 bases). Trimming pared 0 bases from V and 1 base from J, leaving 7 bases between. CDR3 length: 14 amino acids. CDR1 is SGHRS and CDR2 is YFSETQ in the germline V gene. CDR3 sequence: CASSLGTVNYGYTF. CDR3 coding DNA: TGCGCCAGCAGCTTGGGGACAGTTAACTATGGCTACACCTTC.

This chain links TRBV5-1 with TRBJ1-4; 7 bases match TRBD1. The CDR3 is 12 amino acids. V lost 4 bases, J lost 13 bases, and 7 bases stayed unmatched. Germline values: CDR1 SGHRS, CDR2 YFSETQ. This CDR3 is CASSLEGQILFF. In DNA form, the CDR3 reads TGCGCCAGCAGCCTGGAGGGACAGATACTGTTTTTT.

The rearrangement links TRBV9 to TRBJ1-4, with D unresolved. With 1 base removed from V and 4 bases from J, the gap between germline ends came to 11 bases. The CDR3 length is 15 residues. CDR1 is SGDLS and CDR2 is YYNGEE in the germline V gene. The CDR3 DNA follows: TGTGCCAGCAGCGTATCGGTCTCCCTTAATGAAAAACTGTTTTTT. Translating it yields CASSVSVSLNEKLFF. The complete variable domain, with remaining parts taken from reference TRBV9 and TRBJ1-4, reads DSGVTQTPKHLITATGQRVTLRCSPRSGDLSVYWYQQSLDQGLQFLIQYYNGEERAKGNILERFSAQQFPDLHSELNLSSLELGDSALYFCASSVSVSLNEKLFFGSGTQLSVL.